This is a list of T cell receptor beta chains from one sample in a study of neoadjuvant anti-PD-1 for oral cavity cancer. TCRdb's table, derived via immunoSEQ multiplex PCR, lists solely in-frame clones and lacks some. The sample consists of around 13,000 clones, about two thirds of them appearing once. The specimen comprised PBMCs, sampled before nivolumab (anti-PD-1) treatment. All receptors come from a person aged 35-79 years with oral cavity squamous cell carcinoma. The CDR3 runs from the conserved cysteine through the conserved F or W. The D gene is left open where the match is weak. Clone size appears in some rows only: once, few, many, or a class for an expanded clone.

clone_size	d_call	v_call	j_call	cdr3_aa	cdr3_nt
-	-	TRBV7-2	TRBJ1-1	CASSQWKDTEAFF	TGTGCCAGCAGCCAGTGGAAGGACACTGAAGCTTTCTTT
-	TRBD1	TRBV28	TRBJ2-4	CASSPQLQDRRAKNIQYF	TGTGCCAGCAGTCCACAGCTACAGGACAGGCGTGCCAAAAACATTCAGTACTTC
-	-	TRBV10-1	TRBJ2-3	CASRLGPTDTQYF	TGCGCCAGCAGGCTGGGGCCCACAGATACGCAGTATTTT
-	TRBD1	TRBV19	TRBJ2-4	CASSPSTGKSIQYF	TGTGCCAGTAGTCCTTCGACAGGGAAGAGCATTCAGTACTTC
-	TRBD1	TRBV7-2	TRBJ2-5	CASSPPGTGAETQYF	TGTGCCAGCAGCCCACCCGGGACAGGGGCTGAGACCCAGTACTTC
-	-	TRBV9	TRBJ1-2	CASSGPPPTTSGYTF	TGTGCCAGCAGTGGACCTCCGCCGACTACTTCAGGCTACACCTTC
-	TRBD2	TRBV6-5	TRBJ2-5	CASRLAGGLRETQYF	TGTGCCAGCAGACTAGCGGGAGGTTTAAGAGAGACCCAGTACTTC
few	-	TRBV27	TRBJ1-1	CASSWGGPDTEAFF	TGTGCCAGCAGTTGGGGGGGCCCAGACACTGAAGCTTTCTTT
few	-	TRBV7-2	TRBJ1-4	CASSFDRSTNEKLFF	TGTGCCAGCAGCTTTGACCGATCAACTAATGAAAAACTGTTTTTT
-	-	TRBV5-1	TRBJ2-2	CASMGTNTGELFF	TGCGCCAGCATGGGGACGAACACCGGGGAGCTGTTTTTT
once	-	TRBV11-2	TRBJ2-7	CASSVTSANTGLSSYEQYF	TGTGCCAGCAGCGTCACCTCCGCCAATACAGGGTTGTCCTCCTACGAGCAGTACTTC
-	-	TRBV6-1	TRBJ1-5	CASSAERGGNQPQHF	TGTGCCAGCAGTGCGGAGAGGGGTGGGAATCAGCCCCAGCATTTT
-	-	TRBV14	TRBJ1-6	CASSPAPNSPLHF	TGTGCCAGCAGCCCCGCCCCTAATTCACCCCTCCACTTT
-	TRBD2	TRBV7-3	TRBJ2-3	CASSSSGRRTDTQYF	TGTGCCAGCAGCTCTAGCGGGAGAAGAACAGATACGCAGTATTTT
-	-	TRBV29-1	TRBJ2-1	CSVAGGAYNEQFF	TGCAGCGTTGCGGGGGGCGCGTACAATGAGCAGTTCTTC
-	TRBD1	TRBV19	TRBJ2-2	CASSTGTGNTGELFF	TGTGCCAGTAGTACAGGGACAGGGAACACCGGGGAGCTGTTTTTT
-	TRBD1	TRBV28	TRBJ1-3	CASSAHTGQAGNTIYF	TGTGCCAGCAGTGCTCATACGGGACAGGCCGGAAACACCATATATTTT
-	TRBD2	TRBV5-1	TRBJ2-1	CASSLGAGGDEQFF	TGCGCCAGCAGCTTGGGGGCGGGAGGAGATGAGCAGTTCTTC
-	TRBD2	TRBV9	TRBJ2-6	CASSVGLAGTSGANVLTF	TGTGCCAGCAGCGTAGGACTAGCGGGGACCTCTGGGGCCAACGTCCTGACTTTC
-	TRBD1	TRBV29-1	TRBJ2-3	CSVGGQLLTDTQYF	TGCAGCGTTGGGGGACAGCTTCTCACAGATACGCAGTATTTT
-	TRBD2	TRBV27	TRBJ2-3	CASSLYPPGLAKDTQYF	TGTGCCAGCAGTTTATATCCCCCGGGACTAGCTAAAGATACGCAGTATTTT
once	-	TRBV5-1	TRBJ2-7	CASAGTDRPYEQYF	TGCGCCAGCGCGGGGACAGACCGACCCTACGAGCAGTACTTC
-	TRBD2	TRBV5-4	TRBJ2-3	CASSLGDSGGPDTQYF	TGTGCCAGCAGCTTGGGGGATAGCGGGGGCCCAGATACGCAGTATTTT
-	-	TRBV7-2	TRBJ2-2	CASSLAGGPAGELFF	TGTGCCAGCAGCTTAGCGGGGGGGCCAGCCGGGGAGCTGTTTTTT
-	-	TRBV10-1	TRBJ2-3	CASSDGFGTDTQYF	TGCGCCAGTTCGGACGGGTTCGGCACAGATACGCAGTATTTT
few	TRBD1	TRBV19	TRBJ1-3	CASSGQGNTIYF	TGTGCCAGTTCGGGACAGGGCAACACCATATATTTT
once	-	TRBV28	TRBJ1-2	CASRGGAARGYTF	TGTGCCAGCAGGGGAGGGGCTGCAAGGGGCTACACCTTC
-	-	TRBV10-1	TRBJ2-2	CASGTSGNTGELFF	TGCGCCAGCGGGACCTCGGGCAACACCGGGGAGCTGTTTTTT
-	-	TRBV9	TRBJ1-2	CASSSGVEATGYTF	TGTGCCAGCAGCTCAGGGGTGGAGGCCACTGGCTACACCTTC
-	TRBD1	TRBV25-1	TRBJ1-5	CASRSQGGNQPQHF	TGTGCCAGCAGATCCCAGGGGGGCAATCAGCCCCAGCATTTT
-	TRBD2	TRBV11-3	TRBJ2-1	CASSLRGSGGNEQFF	TGTGCCAGCAGCTTGAGGGGTAGCGGGGGGAATGAGCAGTTCTTC
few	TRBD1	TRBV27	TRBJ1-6	CASTPTGDLNSPLHF	TGTGCCAGCACCCCGACAGGGGACCTTAATTCACCCCTCCACTTT
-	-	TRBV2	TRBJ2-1	CASRGALNEQFF	TGTGCCAGCAGGGGAGCCCTAAATGAGCAGTTCTTC
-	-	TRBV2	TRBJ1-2	CASSGQVSNYGYTF	TGTGCCAGCAGTGGACAGGTTTCTAACTATGGCTACACCTTC
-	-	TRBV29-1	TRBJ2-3	CSVEGPEGGFVDTQYF	TGCAGCGTTGAAGGCCCGGAGGGGGGGTTTGTAGATACGCAGTATTTT
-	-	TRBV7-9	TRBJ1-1	CASSLGAANTEAFF	TGTGCCAGCAGCCTTGGGGCGGCGAACACTGAAGCTTTCTTT
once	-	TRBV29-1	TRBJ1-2	CSVESTAPSHTF	TGCAGCGTTGAGTCTACCGCCCCAAGTCACACCTTC
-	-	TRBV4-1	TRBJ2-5	CASSQEGAQETQYF	TGCGCCAGCAGCCAAGAAGGGGCCCAAGAGACCCAGTACTTC
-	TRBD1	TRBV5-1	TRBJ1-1	CASSLGAGGGTEAFF	TGCGCCAGCAGCTTGGGGGCAGGGGGTGGAACTGAAGCTTTCTTT
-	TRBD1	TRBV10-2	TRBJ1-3	CASSGAGGGTGNTIYF	TGCGCCAGCAGTGGTGCAGGGGGAGGAACTGGAAACACCATATATTTT
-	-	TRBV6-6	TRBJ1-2	CASTHLGDYGYTF	TGTGCCAGCACCCACCTGGGGGACTATGGCTACACCTTC
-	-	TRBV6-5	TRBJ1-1	CASSPDGTNTEAFF	TGTGCCAGCAGTCCCGACGGTACGAACACTGAAGCTTTCTTT
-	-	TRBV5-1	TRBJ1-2	CASSSVGDYGYTF	TGCGCCAGCAGCTCTGTAGGGGACTATGGCTACACCTTC
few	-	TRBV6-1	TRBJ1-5	CASSGSQGSLGGNQPQHF	TGTGCCAGCAGTGGGAGCCAGGGGTCCCTAGGGGGAAATCAGCCCCAGCATTTT
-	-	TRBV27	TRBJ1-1	CASSLAPGGWTEAFF	TGTGCCAGCAGTTTAGCCCCGGGGGGGTGGACTGAAGCTTTCTTT
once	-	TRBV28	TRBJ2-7	CASSFRQTGAYEQYF	TGTGCCAGCAGTTTCAGACAGACAGGAGCCTACGAGCAGTACTTC
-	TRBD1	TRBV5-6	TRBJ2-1	CASSLDRGSYNEQFF	TGTGCCAGCAGCCTGGACAGGGGATCCTACAATGAGCAGTTCTTC
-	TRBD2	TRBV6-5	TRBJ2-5	CASRGGTTTRTTQYF	TGTGCCAGCAGAGGAGGGACTACTACAAGGACGACCCAGTACTTC
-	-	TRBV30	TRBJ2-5	CAWSGGVQETQYF	TGTGCCTGGAGTGGAGGGGTCCAAGAGACCCAGTACTTC
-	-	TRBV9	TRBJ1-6	CASSRTEIGSPLHF	TGTGCCAGCAGCCGGACAGAGATTGGTTCACCCCTCCACTTT
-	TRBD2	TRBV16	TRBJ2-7	CASSQLPSGSSYEQYF	TGTGCCAGCAGCCAATTGCCTAGCGGGAGCTCCTACGAGCAGTACTTC
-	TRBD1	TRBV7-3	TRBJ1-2	CASSPDRGNSYTF	TGTGCCAGCAGCCCAGACAGGGGTAATAGCTACACCTTC
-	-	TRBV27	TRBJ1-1	CASSLSALNEAFF	TGTGCCAGCAGTTTGTCGGCACTAAATGAAGCTTTCTTT
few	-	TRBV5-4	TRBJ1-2	CASSLVGTGATGPF	-
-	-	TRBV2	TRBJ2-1	CASKAVKVDNEQFF	TGTGCCAGCAAGGCCGTGAAGGTAGACAATGAGCAGTTCTTC
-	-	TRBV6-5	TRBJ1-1	CASSRGRTEAFF	TGTGCCAGCAGCCGGGGTAGGACTGAAGCTTTCTTT
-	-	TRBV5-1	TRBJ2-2	CASSFYFGTRLNTGELFF	TGCGCCAGCAGCTTCTACTTTGGGACAAGGTTGAACACCGGGGAGCTGTTTTTT
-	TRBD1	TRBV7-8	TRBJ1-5	CASSYPPGQQLNQPQHF	TGTGCCAGCAGCTACCCACCGGGACAGCAACTCAATCAGCCCCAGCATTTT
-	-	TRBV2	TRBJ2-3	CASKPNTDTQYF	TGTGCCAGCAAACCGAACACAGATACGCAGTATTTT